The following is a T cell receptor beta chain sequence with its context. The sample originates from a study of spatial heterogeneity in lung cancer. Time point defined: sample taken at primary tumor resection. From tumor, nontumor lung or frozen PBMC, whole RNA was taken unsorted for sequencing. The cohort: approximately 66 early-stage, untreated non-small cell lung cancer patients. The library protocol tagged each TCR cDNA with a unique molecular identifier. TCRdb analysed the 5' RACE reads with MiXCR anew, one entry per CDR3 protein. The sample comprises around 19,000 distinct CDR3 sequences, under 20% of which are singletons, and over 12% rests with the top ten. V lost 1 base and J lost 6, with 12 bases in between. This CDR3 is 14 amino acids long. Germline CDR1 and CDR2: DFQATT and SNEGSKA (reference sequence).

The TCR was taken from a male donor with early-stage non-small cell lung cancer. Sequencing used PBMCs, obtained at surgery. The rearrangement links TRBV20-1 to TRBJ1-4, with a tentative D call TRBD1 (6 bases). The CDR3 region has the DNA TGCAGTGCTAGAGTTGGTTCAGGGGATGAAAAACTGTTTTTT. It codes for CSARVGSGDEKLFF.